These 21 T cell receptor beta chains were all obtained from the same sample, sequenced in a study of blood T cell repertoires in COVID-19. The data were produced by immunoSEQ multiplex PCR, yet TCRdb's version contains in-frame clones alone and is incomplete. Of more than 120,000 clones in the sample, approximately 88% are singletons; the top ten hold roughly 28%. Input material: peripheral blood. The receptors derive from a human donor in a cohort sampled during active COVID-19.

The rearrangement links TRBV4-2 to TRBJ1-3, with 7 bases aligning to TRBD1. Germline V gene sequence: CDR1 LGHNA, CDR2 YNFKEQ. CDR3 length: 16 amino acids. With V trimmed by 3 bases and J by 2 bases, 7 bases remained unmatched. The CDR3 loop is CASSHDNRGAGNTIYF. CDR3 DNA: TGTGCCAGCAGCCACGATAACAGGGGTGCTGGAAACACCATATATTTT.

A remark on this clone: A junction end diverges from the germline sequence, so it may reflect a read error. The CDR3 DNA reads TGTGCTAGCAGCCCTAGTTCTCCAGACAGGGGGTGTAATTCACCCCTCCACTTT. It yields the protein CASSPSSPDRGCNSPLHF. V is TRBV7-7 and J is TRBJ1-6; 9 bases are shared with TRBD1. This CDR3 has 18 residues. Per germline, CDR1 SSHAT and CDR2 FNYEAQ (reference sequence).

This sequence joins TRBV27 and TRBJ2-3; maybe TRBD1 (6 bases). Trimming removed 3 bases at V and 4 bases at J, with 11 bases between. Germline CDR1 is MNHEY and CDR2 is SMNVEV (reference sequence). CDR3 size: 14 residues. The CDR3 DNA sequence: TGTGCCAGCAGTTTTCAGGGGAGCGCAGATACGCAGTATTTT. Translating it yields CASSFQGSADTQYF.

This chain connects TRBV19 to TRBJ2-1; TRBD1 might be the D (6 bases). Germline V gene lookup returns CDR1 LNHDA and CDR2 SQIVND (reference sequence). The CDR3 is made up of 13 amino acids. V was clipped by 6 bases and J by 4 bases, with 10 bases between them. CDR3 coding DNA: TGTGCCAGTAGCCCCGACAGGTACAATGAGCAGTTCTTC. Its protein is CASSPDRYNEQFF.

V usage is TRBV7-3 and J usage is TRBJ2-2; 11 positions match TRBD1. Unmatched junction bases numbered 6, after V lost 5 bases and J lost 4 bases. The CDR3 consists of 16 residues. Germline CDR1 reads SGHTA; CDR2 reads FQGTGA. The CDR3 DNA sequence: TGTGCCAGCAGCGCAAGGACAGGGGGCGTCACCGGGGAGCTGTTTTTT. Its translation: CASSARTGGVTGELFF.

V usage is TRBV28 and J usage is TRBJ2-3; TRBD1 agrees at 11 bases. Germline CDR1 is MDHEN and CDR2 is SYDVKM. With V trimmed by 7 bases and J by 3 bases, 6 bases remained unmatched. The CDR3 length is 15 residues. The CDR3: CASIPGQGATDTQYF. CDR3 bases: TGTGCCAGCATACCCGGACAGGGGGCGACAGATACGCAGTATTTT.

This sequence joins TRBV27 and TRBJ1-5, with D possibly being TRBD1 (5 bases). Trimming shortened V by 2 bases and J by 2 bases, and 13 bases separated the two germline ends. The CDR3 totals 16 residues. Germline V CDR1 and CDR2: MNHEY, SMNVEV (reference sequence). The CDR3 spells CASSLIAGLGNQPQHF. The CDR3 DNA follows: TGTGCCAGCAGTTTAATTGCGGGGCTTGGCAATCAGCCCCAGCATTTT.

The V and J genes are TRBV4-2 and TRBJ2-5, with D maybe TRBD2 (6 bases). V was clipped by 8 bases and J by 2 bases, with 15 bases between them. This CDR3 comprises 14 residues. Per the germline V gene, CDR1 is LGHNA and CDR2 is YNFKEQ. DNA for the CDR3: TGTGCCAGCTCCCCCGGGGGTCGTCAAGAGACCCAGTACTTC. Encoded protein: CASSPGGRQETQYF.

The chain couples TRBV7-9 to TRBJ2-2, with D maybe TRBD2 (6 bases). The CDR3 has 16 residues. CDR1 and CDR2 (germline): SEHNR, FQNEAQ (reference sequence). V lost 8 bases and J 1 base, leaving 17 bases between the germline ends. The chain's CDR3 is CASFHPPGENTGELFF. The DNA for the CDR3 is TGTGCCAGCTTTCATCCCCCGGGGGAGAACACCGGGGAGCTGTTTTTT.

The genes are TRBV9 and TRBJ2-5; 7 nucleotides agree with TRBD2. CDR3 length equals 15 residues. Losses at the gene ends were 4 bases for V and 5 bases for J; bases not matched to a gene: 11. CDR1 and CDR2 (germline): SGDLS, YYNGEE. The CDR3 bases are TGTGCCAGCAGCCCTAACCCGACTAGCAAGGAGACCCAGTACTTC. Protein: CASSPNPTSKETQYF.

J is TRBJ1-4 and V is TRBV2, with D perhaps matching TRBD1 (5 bases). The germline V gene encodes CDR1 SNHLY and CDR2 FYNNEI. The V end lost 5 bases, the J end lost 7 bases, and 14 bases lay between the germline ends. This CDR3 is 14 amino acids long. CDR3 DNA: TGTGCCAGCAGTAACCAAGGGGTGGGTGAAAAACTGTTTTTT. It translates to CASSNQGVGEKLFF. Drawing the rest from reference TRBV2 and TRBJ1-4, the complete variable domain is EPEVTQTPSHQVTQMGQEVILRCVPISNHLYFYWYRQILGQKVEFLVSFYNNEISEKSEIFDDQFSVERPDGSNFTLKIRSTKLEDSAMYFCASSNQGVGEKLFFGSGTQLSVL.

The genes are TRBV18 and TRBJ2-7; 10 bases align to TRBD1. Germline V gene data show CDR1 as KGHSH and CDR2 as LQKENI. V trimming: 2 bases; J trimming: 6 bases; junction bases outside the gene matches: 4. The length of the CDR3 is 14 residues. In DNA, the CDR3 is TGTGCCAGCTCACCAAGGACAGGGGGTGGCGAGCAGTACTTC. This codes for CASSPRTGGGEQYF. Full variable domain (rest looked up from reference TRBV18 and TRBJ2-7): NAGVMQNPRHLVRRRGQEARLRCSPMKGHSHVYWYRQLPEEGLKFMVYLQKENIIDESGMPKERFSAEFPKEGPSILRIQQVVRGDSAAYFCASSPRTGGGEQYFGPGTRLTVT.

This clone showed up just once. The chain joins TRBV5-1 to TRBJ2-2; no firm D call. The CDR3 totals 16 residues. With 0 bases removed from V and 1 base from J, the gap between germline ends came to 10 bases. Germline assignment: CDR1 SGHRS and CDR2 YFSETQ. This CDR3 reads CASSLAVGENTGELFF. DNA of the CDR3: TGCGCCAGCAGCTTGGCGGTCGGTGAGAACACCGGGGAGCTGTTTTTT.

V is TRBV30 and J is TRBJ2-7, with D maybe TRBD2 (5 bases). The germline gives CDR1 GTSNPN, CDR2 SVGIG (reference sequence). The CDR3 totals 14 residues. Trimming cost V 0 bases and J 2 bases, with 11 bases left between them. CDR3 DNA sequence: TGTGCCTGGAGTGTTTCGGGATCCACCTACGAGCAGTACTTC. Its translation is CAWSVSGSTYEQYF.

The chain is built from TRBV9 and TRBJ2-2, with 11 bases lining up with TRBD2. With V trimmed by 2 bases and J by 3 bases, 6 bases remained unmatched. The CDR3 sequence is 17 residues long. Per the germline V gene, CDR1 is SGDLS and CDR2 is YYNGEE. CDR3 loop: CASSVPSGGQDTGELFF. CDR3 DNA: TGTGCCAGCAGCGTCCCTAGCGGGGGGCAAGACACCGGGGAGCTGTTTTTT.

This clone showed up just once. This rearrangement joins TRBV25-1 to TRBJ2-3; 13 positions agree with TRBD2. This CDR3 has 16 amino acids. CDR1 is MGHDK and CDR2 is SYGVNS in the germline V gene. After removal of 3 bases from V and 4 bases from J, the junction contained 4 bases not matched to a gene. The CDR3 protein is CASSDPTSGGADTQYF. The CDR3 nucleotides read TGTGCCAGCAGTGATCCCACTAGCGGGGGGGCAGATACGCAGTATTTT.

Concerning this clone itself: The sample has other DNA sequences that encode this CDR3 too. The rearrangement links TRBV9 to TRBJ2-3; the D gene is possibly TRBD1 (5 bases). V lost 0 bases and J 0 bases, leaving 14 bases between the germline ends. Germline V gene lookup returns CDR1 SGDLS and CDR2 YYNGEE. The CDR3 runs 17 residues. The CDR3 nucleotides read TGTGCCAGCAGCGTAGAGGGGCAGGGTCTGAGCACAGATACGCAGTATTTT. Its protein is CASSVEGQGLSTDTQYF.

This chain connects TRBV2 to TRBJ2-3; no clear D. CDR3 length equals 14 residues. Looked up from germline, CDR1 is SNHLY and CDR2 is FYNNEI. Trimming shortened V by 6 bases and J by 0 bases, and 10 bases separated the two germline ends. The CDR3 DNA follows: TGTGCCAGCAGGCCACCACTTAGCACAGATACGCAGTATTTT. It specifies CASRPPLSTDTQYF.

This clone was observed a single time. V is TRBV7-3 and J is TRBJ1-1; a possible D gene is TRBD1 (6 bases). The CDR3 length is 13 residues. CDR1 is SGHTA, CDR2 FQGTGA, per germline. The V end was cut by 4 bases, the J end by 5 bases, with 11 bases between. The CDR3 region has the DNA TGTGCCAGCAGCTCCTCGAGGGGGACTGAAGCTTTCTTT. Translating gives CASSSSRGTEAFF.

The chain links TRBV5-1 to TRBJ1-2; TRBD1 is a possible D gene (5 bases). CDR3 length: 15 amino acids. The germline V and J ends were trimmed by 2 bases and 4 bases, with 15 bases remaining between them. Germline CDR1 reads SGHRS; CDR2 reads YFSETQ. The DNA for the CDR3 is TGCGCCAGCAGCTTAGTAAGCGACAGAAGCTATGGCTACACCTTC. Protein sequence: CASSLVSDRSYGYTF.

The rearrangement uses TRBV6-2 or TRBV6-3 and TRBJ2-4; 10 nucleotides match TRBD1. Germline values: CDR1 MNHEY, CDR2 SVGEGT. This CDR3 is 12 amino acids long. The junction had 4 bases not matched to a gene; V was cut back by 2 bases and J by 15 bases. CDR3 residues: CASSYRDRGPYF. The CDR3 DNA reads as TGTGCCAGCAGTTACCGGGACAGGGGACCGTACTTC.